The rows below give T cell receptor beta chains drawn from one sample of a study of blood T cell repertoires in COVID-19. Using immunoSEQ multiplex PCR, the repertoire was profiled, and TCRdb retains in-frame clones only, with some absent. Of some 120,000 clones listed, around 81% were seen once; the top ten hold approximately 17%. The sample taken for sequencing was peripheral blood. The receptors here all came from a man aged 30-40 years with COVID-19, enrolled during active disease. Both conserved end residues are part of each CDR3. A D gene is named only where the DNA matches it firmly. Clone size is stated in some rows and not others, as once, few, many or a class when expanded.

d_call j_call v_call clone_size cdr3_nt cdr3_aa
. TRBJ1-3 TRBV4-3 . TGCGCCAGCTCGGGGGGGGGAAACACCATATATTTT CASSGGGNTIYF
. TRBJ1-6 TRBV6-1 few TGTGCCAGCAGTGAACAACTTATGGGGGGTCCCAATTCACCCCTCCACTTT CASSEQLMGGPNSPLHF
. TRBJ2-3 TRBV9 few TGTGCCAGCAGCGTAGCGGGACTCTCCACAGATACGCAGTATTTT CASSVAGLSTDTQYF
TRBD2 TRBJ2-7 TRBV28 . TGTGCCAGCAGTCCTACTAGGGGAGGGGCAGTCCACTCCTACGAGCAGTACTTC CASSPTRGGAVHSYEQYF
TRBD1 TRBJ2-4 TRBV4-1 . TGCGCCAGCAGCCAGCCGGGACAGGGGTCGGTTGCCAAAAACATTCAGTACTTC CASSQPGQGSVAKNIQYF
. TRBJ1-5 TRBV28 . TGTGCCAGCAGCCCGAAGCGGAGCAATCAGCCCCAGCATTTT CASSPKRSNQPQHF
TRBD1 TRBJ2-7 TRBV19 . TGTGCCAGTAAGGCGACAGGGAGCTCCTACGAGCAGTACTTC CASKATGSSYEQYF
. TRBJ2-3 TRBV2 . TGTGCCAATAGGCTAGGAGATACGCAGTATTTT CANRLGDTQYF
. TRBJ2-6 TRBV11-2 . TGTGCCAGCAGCTTAGGGCCCTCTAGGCGGTCTCAGATGGCCAACGTCCTGACTTTC CASSLGPSRRSQMANVLTF
. TRBJ1-2 TRBV7-8 . TGTGCCAGCAGCCTCAGGGAACTCTATGGCTACACCTTC CASSLRELYGYTF
TRBD1 TRBJ1-4 TRBV7-9 few TGTGCCAGCAGCCGTACAGGGGCCTATGAAAAACTGTTTTTT CASSRTGAYEKLFF
TRBD2 TRBJ2-5 TRBV7-6 . TGTGCCAGCAGCTTAGCCGCGGGACTAGCCAGGGAGACCCAGTACTTC CASSLAAGLARETQYF
TRBD1 TRBJ1-1 TRBV7-3 . TGTGCCAGCAGCTTAAATGCGGCAGGGGGTATGAACACTGAAGCTTTCTTT CASSLNAAGGMNTEAFF
. TRBJ1-3 TRBV24-1 . TGTGCCACCAGTGATCCTGTAGTCTCTGGAAACACCATATATTTT CATSDPVVSGNTIYF
TRBD2 TRBJ2-1 TRBV7-8 . TGTGCCAGCAGCTTGACTAGCGGACCCAATGAGCAGTTCTTC CASSLTSGPNEQFF
. TRBJ1-5 TRBV15 . TGTGCCACCAGCTCAGTGGATCAGCCCCAGCATTTT CATSSVDQPQHF
. TRBJ2-7 TRBV2 . TGTGCCAGCAGCTTACTGGGCAGGGCCTACGAGCAGTACTTC CASSLLGRAYEQYF
. TRBJ1-1 TRBV13 . TGTGCCAGCAGCTTACGGGGGTTATACACTGAAGCTTTCTTT CASSLRGLYTEAFF
. TRBJ2-3 TRBV7-2 . TGTGCCAGCAGCCAAAATCGGGGAGATACGCAGTATTTT CASSQNRGDTQYF
. TRBJ1-2 TRBV19 . TGTGCCAGTGATCCCACAGGGAGCTATGGCTACACCTTC CASDPTGSYGYTF
. TRBJ2-7 TRBV11-3 . TGTGCCAGCAGCTTACACGTAGACGAGCAGTACTTC CASSLHVDEQYF
. TRBJ2-7 TRBV12-3/TRBV12-4 . TGTGCCAGCAGTTTGTTCAGGTACGAGCAGTACTTC CASSLFRYEQYF
TRBD2 TRBJ2-1 TRBV6-5 . TGTGCCAGCAGTTACTCCCGGGAGGGCTCCAATGAGCAGTTCTTC CASSYSREGSNEQFF
TRBD1 TRBJ2-7 TRBV5-1 . TGCGCCAGCAGCTTGCGACTGGACAGGGCCGAGCAGTACTTC CASSLRLDRAEQYF
TRBD2 TRBJ2-3 TRBV29-1 many TGCAGCGTCGGACTAGCCCCAGATACGCAGTATTTT CSVGLAPDTQYF
TRBD1 TRBJ1-2 TRBV5-6 . TGTGCCAGCAGCGGCGGCGGGACAGGCGTCTATGGCTACACCTTC CASSGGGTGVYGYTF
TRBD1 TRBJ1-4 TRBV7-9 . TGTGCCAGCAGCTTTTGGGACAGCGATGAAAAACTGTTTTTT CASSFWDSDEKLFF
. TRBJ1-2 TRBV4-1 . TGCGCCAGCAGCCAAGTCAATTCGGCGACAGGTCCACGCTTC CASSQVNSATGPRF
TRBD1 TRBJ1-5 TRBV27 . TGTGCCAGCAGTAAGCGACAGGGTTTCATCTCTAGCGGCAATCAGCCCCAGCATTTT CASSKRQGFISSGNQPQHF
. TRBJ2-3 TRBV4-1 . TGCGCCAGCAGCCCCTTACCCCCTACCACTAGCACAGATACGCAGTATTTT CASSPLPPTTSTDTQYF
. TRBJ2-5 TRBV11-3 . TGTGCCAGCAGCTTAGATCAGATCCAAGAGACCCAGTACTTC CASSLDQIQETQYF
. TRBJ1-2 TRBV7-9 once TGTGCCAGCTCAGGGGCGGACTATGGCTACACCTTC CASSGADYGYTF
TRBD2 TRBJ2-7 TRBV7-2 . TGTGCCAGCAGCCTCTTACCGGGACTAGCGGGGGATTACGAGCAGTACTTC CASSLLPGLAGDYEQYF